Following are 6 T cell receptor beta chains from one sample sequenced in a study of T-cell reconstitution after alpha-beta-depleted transplantation in children. A TCRbeta library incorporating unique molecular identifiers was prepared. TCRdb used MiXCR to reprocess the PCR reads, holding one entry per CDR3 protein. This sample has around 200,000 distinct CDR3 sequences, with approximately 7% found just once. The source material was PBMCs from the stem cell graft donor, sampled from the stem cell graft. The source is a human donor who donated a stem cell graft to a child with Wiskott-Aldrich syndrome.

The sample holds many counts of this clonotype. V gene TRBV4-1 combines with J gene TRBJ2-3; D is uncertain. Trimming took off 4 bases at V and 2 bases at J, with 19 bases between the two ends. This CDR3 is built from 17 residues. The germline CDR1 and CDR2 sequences are MGHRA and YSYEKL. The CDR3 DNA sequence: TGCGCCAGCAGCCCCCTTTGGGTCGCACAGTCCACAGATACGCAGTATTTT. Encoded protein: CASSPLWVAQSTDTQYF.

This clonotype was picked up many times. This chain uses TRBV25-1 with TRBJ1-1; D is uncertain. Germline V lookup: CDR1 MGHDK, CDR2 SYGVNS. Trimming pared 5 bases from V and 7 bases from J, leaving 17 bases between. CDR3 length: 14 amino acids. The CDR3 DNA reads TGTGCCAGCAGTCTTCTGAGAGCGGGCCATGAAGCTTTCTTT. Protein product: CASSLLRAGHEAFF.

This clonotype appeared many times. The V gene is TRBV7-2, the J gene TRBJ1-2; 7 bases align to TRBD1. Germline V gene sequence: CDR1 SGHTA, CDR2 FQGNSA. The CDR3 runs 15 residues. V lost 1 base, J lost 1 base, and 3 bases stayed unmatched. This CDR3 reads CASSLGAGGNYGYTF. As DNA, the CDR3 is TGTGCCAGCAGCTTAGGGGCAGGGGGTAACTATGGCTACACCTTC.

This clonotype occurred many times. CDR3 loop: CASSLRREYNEQFF. In DNA, the CDR3 is TGCGCCAGCAGTCTCCGACGGGAATACAATGAGCAGTTCTTC. This chain joins TRBV4-3 and TRBJ2-1; TRBD2 is a possible D gene (5 bases). The CDR3 covers 14 residues. CDR1 is LGHNA, CDR2 YSLEER, per germline. Trimming cost V 6 bases and J 4 bases, with 13 bases left between them.

This clonotype was counted ten times or more. This chain uses TRBV6-1 with TRBJ1-1; D perhaps matches TRBD1 (6 bases). Trimming pared 3 bases from V and 1 base from J, leaving 15 bases between. The CDR3 totals 16 residues. The germline V gene has CDR1 MNHNS and CDR2 SASEGT. The CDR3 spells CASSDPGASSNTEAFF. The CDR3 DNA sequence: TGTGCCAGCAGTGATCCAGGGGCTTCCTCGAACACTGAAGCTTTCTTT.

This clonotype was seen ten or more times. This chain uses TRBV12-3 or TRBV12-4 with TRBJ2-1; maybe TRBD2 (6 bases). Trimming shortened V by 2 bases and J by 1 base, and 15 bases separated the two germline ends. The CDR3 loop spans 17 amino acids. The CDR3 loop reads CASSLLTGGESYNEQFF. For the CDR3, the DNA is TGTGCCAGCAGTTTATTAACAGGCGGGGAATCCTACAATGAGCAGTTCTTC.